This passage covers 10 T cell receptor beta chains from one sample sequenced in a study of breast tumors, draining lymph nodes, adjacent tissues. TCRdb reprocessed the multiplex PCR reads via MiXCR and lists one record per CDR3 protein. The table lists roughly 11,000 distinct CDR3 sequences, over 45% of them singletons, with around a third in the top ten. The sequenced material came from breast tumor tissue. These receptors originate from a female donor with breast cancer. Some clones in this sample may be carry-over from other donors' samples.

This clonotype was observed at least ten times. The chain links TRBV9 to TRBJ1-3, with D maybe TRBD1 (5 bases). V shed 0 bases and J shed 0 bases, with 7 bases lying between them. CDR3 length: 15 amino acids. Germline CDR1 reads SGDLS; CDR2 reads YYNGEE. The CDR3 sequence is CASSVVGDSGNTIYF. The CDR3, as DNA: TGTGCCAGCAGCGTAGTGGGGGACTCTGGAAACACCATATATTTT.

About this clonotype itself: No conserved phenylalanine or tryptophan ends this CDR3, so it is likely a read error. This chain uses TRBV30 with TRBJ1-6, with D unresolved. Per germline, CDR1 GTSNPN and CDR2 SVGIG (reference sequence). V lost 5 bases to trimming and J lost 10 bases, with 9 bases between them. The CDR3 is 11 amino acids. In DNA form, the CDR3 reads TGTGCCTGGGGCCCTCACTCACCCCTCCACCTT. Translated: CAWGPHSPLHL.

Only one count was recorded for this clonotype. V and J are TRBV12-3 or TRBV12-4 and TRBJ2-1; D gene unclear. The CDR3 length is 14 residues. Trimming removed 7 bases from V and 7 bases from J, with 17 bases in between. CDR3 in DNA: TGTGCCAGCACACCAAGGGAACCCGGGAATGAGCAGTTCTTC. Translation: CASTPREPGNEQFF.

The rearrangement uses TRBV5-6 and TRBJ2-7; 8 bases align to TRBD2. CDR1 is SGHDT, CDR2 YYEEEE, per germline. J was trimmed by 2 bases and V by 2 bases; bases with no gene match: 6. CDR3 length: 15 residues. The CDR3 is CASSFSGGVPYEQYV. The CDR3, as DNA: TGTGCCAGCAGCTTCAGCGGGGGAGTCCCCTACGAGCAGTACGTC.

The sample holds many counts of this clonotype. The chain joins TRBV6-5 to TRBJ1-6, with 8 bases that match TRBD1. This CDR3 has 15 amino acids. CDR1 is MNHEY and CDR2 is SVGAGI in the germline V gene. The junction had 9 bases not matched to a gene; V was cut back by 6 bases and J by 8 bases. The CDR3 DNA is TGTGCCAGCAGGTTGACAGGGGATGGTTATTCACCCCTCCACTTT. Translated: CASRLTGDGYSPLHF.

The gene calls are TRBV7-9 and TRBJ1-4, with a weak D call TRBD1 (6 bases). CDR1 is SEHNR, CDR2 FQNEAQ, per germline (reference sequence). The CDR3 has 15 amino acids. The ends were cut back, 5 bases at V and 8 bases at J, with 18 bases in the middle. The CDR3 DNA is TGTGCCAGCAGCACGCAAACAGGGTTAGAAGAAAAACTGTTTTTT. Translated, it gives CASSTQTGLEEKLFF. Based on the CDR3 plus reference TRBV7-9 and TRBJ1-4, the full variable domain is DTGVSQNPRHKITKRGQNVTFRCDPISEHNRLYWYRQTLGQGPEFLTYFQNEAQLEKSRLLSDRFSAERPKGSFSTLEIQRTEQGDSAMYLCASSTQTGLEEKLFFGSGTQLSVL.

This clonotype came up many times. The CDR3 reads CASSQDGLGGDYGYTF. Written as DNA, the CDR3 is TGCGCCAGCAGCCAAGATGGGCTAGGGGGCGACTATGGCTACACCTTC. This chain connects TRBV4-1 to TRBJ1-2; TRBD1 agrees at 7 bases. In germline, CDR1 is MGHRA, CDR2 YSYEKL. V lost 0 bases to trimming and J lost 3 bases; unmatched junction nucleotides: 7. This CDR3 contains 16 residues.

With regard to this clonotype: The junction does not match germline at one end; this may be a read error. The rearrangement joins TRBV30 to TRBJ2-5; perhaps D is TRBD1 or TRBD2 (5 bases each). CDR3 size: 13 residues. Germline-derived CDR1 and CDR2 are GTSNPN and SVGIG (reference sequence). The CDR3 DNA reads TGTGCCTTGAGTTTGGGGGATCAAGAGACTCAGTACTTC. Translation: CALSLGDQETQYF. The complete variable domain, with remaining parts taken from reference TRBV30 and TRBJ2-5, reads SQTIHQWPATLVQPVGSPLSLECTVEGTSNPNLYWYRQAAGRGLQLLFYSVGIGQISSEVPQNLSASRPQDRQFILSSKKLLLSDSGFYLCALSLGDQETQYFGPGTRLLVL.

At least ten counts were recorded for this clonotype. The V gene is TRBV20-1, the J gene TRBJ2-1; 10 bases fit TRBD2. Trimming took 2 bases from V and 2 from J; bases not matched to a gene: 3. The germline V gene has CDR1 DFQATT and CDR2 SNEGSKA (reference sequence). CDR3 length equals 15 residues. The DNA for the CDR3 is TGCAGTGCTAGATACACTAGCGGGACCTACAATGAGCAGTTCTTC. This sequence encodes CSARYTSGTYNEQFF.

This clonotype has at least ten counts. CDR3 sequence reads: CASRTGQLGTEAFF. The CDR3 DNA is TGCGCCAGCAGGACGGGACAGCTGGGCACTGAAGCTTTCTTT. The chain employs TRBV5-1 and TRBJ1-1, with 7 bases matching TRBD1. Trimming at V came to 5 bases and at J to 4 bases, leaving 8 bases not matched to a gene. The CDR3 consists of 14 residues. CDR1 and CDR2 from the germline V gene are SGHRS and YFSETQ.